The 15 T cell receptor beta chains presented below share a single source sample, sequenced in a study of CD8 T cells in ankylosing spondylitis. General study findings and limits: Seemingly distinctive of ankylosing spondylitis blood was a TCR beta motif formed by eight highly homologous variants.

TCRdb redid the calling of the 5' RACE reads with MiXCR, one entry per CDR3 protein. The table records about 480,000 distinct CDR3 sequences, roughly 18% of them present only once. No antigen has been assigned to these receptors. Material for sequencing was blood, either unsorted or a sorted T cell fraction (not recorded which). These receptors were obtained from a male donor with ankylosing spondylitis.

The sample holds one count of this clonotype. CDR3 region: CASSEEIYNEQFF. Here the CDR3 DNA reads TGTGCCAGCAGTGAAGAAATATACAATGAGCAGTTCTTC. The gene calls are TRBV2 and TRBJ2-1; the D is unclear. V gave up 1 base and J gave up 4 bases, with 5 bases separating them. From germline, CDR1 is SNHLY and CDR2 FYNNEI. This CDR3 is 13 amino acids long.

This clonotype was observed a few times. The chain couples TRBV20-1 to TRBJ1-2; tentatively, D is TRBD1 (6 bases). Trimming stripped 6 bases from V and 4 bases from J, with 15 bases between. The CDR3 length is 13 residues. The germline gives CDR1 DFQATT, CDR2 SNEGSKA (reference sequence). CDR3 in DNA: TGCAGTGCCCCTGTACAGGGAACCTATGGCTACACCTTC. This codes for CSAPVQGTYGYTF.

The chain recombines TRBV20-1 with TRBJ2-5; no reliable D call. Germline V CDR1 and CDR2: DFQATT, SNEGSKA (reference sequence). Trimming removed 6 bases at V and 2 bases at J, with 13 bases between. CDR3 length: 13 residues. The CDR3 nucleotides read TGCAGTGCGATCTCTCCGATGCAAGAGACCCAGTACTTC. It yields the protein CSAISPMQETQYF.

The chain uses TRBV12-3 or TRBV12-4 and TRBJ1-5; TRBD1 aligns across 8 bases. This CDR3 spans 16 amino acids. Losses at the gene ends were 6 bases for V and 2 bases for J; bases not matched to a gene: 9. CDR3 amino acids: CASSPGGGRGNQPQHF. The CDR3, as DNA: TGTGCCAGCAGCCCAGGGGGCGGGAGGGGCAATCAGCCCCAGCATTTT.

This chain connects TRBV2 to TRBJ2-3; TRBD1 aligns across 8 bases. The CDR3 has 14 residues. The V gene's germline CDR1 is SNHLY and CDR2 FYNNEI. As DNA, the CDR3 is TGTGCAATTCAGGGGGCGGGCGTCACAGATACGCAGTATTTT. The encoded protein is CAIQGAGVTDTQYF. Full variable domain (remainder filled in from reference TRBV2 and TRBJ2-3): EPEVTQTPSHQVTQMGQEVILRCVPISNHLYFYWYRQILGQKVEFLVSFYNNEISEKSEIFDDQFSVERPDGSNFTLKIRSTKLEDSAMYFCAIQGAGVTDTQYFGPGTRLTVL.

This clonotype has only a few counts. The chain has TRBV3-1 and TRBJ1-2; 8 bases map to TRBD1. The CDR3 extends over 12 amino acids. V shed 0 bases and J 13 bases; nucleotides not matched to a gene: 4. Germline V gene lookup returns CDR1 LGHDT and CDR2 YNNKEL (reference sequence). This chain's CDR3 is CASSQDTGGATF. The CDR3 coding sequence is TGTGCCAGCAGCCAAGACACAGGGGGGGCCACCTTC.

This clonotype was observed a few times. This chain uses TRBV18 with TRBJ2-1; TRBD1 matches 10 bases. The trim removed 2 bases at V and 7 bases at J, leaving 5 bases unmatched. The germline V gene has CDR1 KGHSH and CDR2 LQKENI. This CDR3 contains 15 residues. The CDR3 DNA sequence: TGTGCCAGCTCACCATCGACAGGGGGCGGGAATGAGCAGTTCTTC. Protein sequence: CASSPSTGGGNEQFF.

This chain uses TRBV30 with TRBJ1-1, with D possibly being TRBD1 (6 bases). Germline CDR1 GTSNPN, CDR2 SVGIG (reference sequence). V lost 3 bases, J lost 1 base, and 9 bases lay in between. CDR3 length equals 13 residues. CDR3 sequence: CAWRDSRNTEAFF. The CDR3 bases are TGTGCCTGGAGGGACAGTAGGAACACTGAAGCTTTCTTT.

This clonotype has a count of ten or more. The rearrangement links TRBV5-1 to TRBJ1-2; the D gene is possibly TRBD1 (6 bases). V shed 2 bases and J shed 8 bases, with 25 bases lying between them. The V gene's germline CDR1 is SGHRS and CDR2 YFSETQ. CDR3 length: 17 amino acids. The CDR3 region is CASSLRADSRFSEGYTF. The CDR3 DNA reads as TGCGCCAGCAGCTTAAGGGCGGACAGTAGATTTTCGGAAGGCTACACCTTC.

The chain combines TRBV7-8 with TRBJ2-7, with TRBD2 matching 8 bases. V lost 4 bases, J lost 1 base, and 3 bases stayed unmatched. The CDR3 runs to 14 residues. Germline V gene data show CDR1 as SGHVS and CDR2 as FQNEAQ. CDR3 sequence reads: CASSSGLGSYEQYF. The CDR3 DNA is TGTGCCAGCAGCTCGGGACTAGGATCCTACGAGCAGTACTTC.

The CDR3 sequence: CASSVGLAGGLYEQYF. The CDR3 DNA reads TGTGCCAGCAGCGTAGGCCTAGCGGGGGGGCTTTACGAGCAGTACTTC. The chain joins TRBV9 to TRBJ2-7, with 12 bases fitting TRBD2. Per germline, CDR1 SGDLS and CDR2 YYNGEE. The ends lost 0 bases at V and 4 bases at J; junction bases unmatched: 5. This CDR3 region has 16 residues.

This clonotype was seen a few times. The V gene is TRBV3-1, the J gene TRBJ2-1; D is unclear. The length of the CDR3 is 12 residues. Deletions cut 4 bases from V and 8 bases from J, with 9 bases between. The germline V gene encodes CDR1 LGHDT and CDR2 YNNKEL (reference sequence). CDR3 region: CASSRTFDEQFF. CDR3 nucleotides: TGTGCCAGCAGCCGCACATTCGATGAGCAGTTCTTC.

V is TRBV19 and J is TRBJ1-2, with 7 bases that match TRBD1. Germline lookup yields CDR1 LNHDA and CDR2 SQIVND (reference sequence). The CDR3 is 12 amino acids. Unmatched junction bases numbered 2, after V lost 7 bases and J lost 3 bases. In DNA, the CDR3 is TGTGCCAGTACGCAGGGGGACTATGGCTACACCTTC. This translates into CASTQGDYGYTF.

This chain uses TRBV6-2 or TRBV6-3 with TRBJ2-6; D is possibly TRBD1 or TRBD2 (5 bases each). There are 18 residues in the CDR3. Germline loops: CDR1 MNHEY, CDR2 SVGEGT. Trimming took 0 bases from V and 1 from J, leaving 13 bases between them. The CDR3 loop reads CASSYSVGESSGANVLTF. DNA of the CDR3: TGTGCCAGCAGTTACTCGGTGGGGGAAAGTTCTGGGGCCAACGTCCTGACTTTC.

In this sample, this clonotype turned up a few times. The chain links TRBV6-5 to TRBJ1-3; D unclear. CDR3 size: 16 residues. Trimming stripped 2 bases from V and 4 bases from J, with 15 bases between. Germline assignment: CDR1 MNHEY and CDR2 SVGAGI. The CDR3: CASSYTPPGRGNTIYF. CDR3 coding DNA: TGTGCCAGCAGTTACACCCCCCCCGGACGGGGAAACACCATATATTTT.